Given below is one T cell receptor beta chain in context. The record originates from a study of blood T cell repertoires in COVID-19. As for the study in general: There were acute and convalescent COVID-19 samples, and they came from the United States, Italy and Spain. T cells, B-cell-depleted T cells, or PBMCs supplied cDNA or gDNA.

Germline V lookup: CDR1 MNHEY, CDR2 SVGAGI. V lost 5 bases to trimming and J lost 4 bases, with 8 bases between them. The CDR3 covers 13 residues. How the authors handled the data: Amplification from reference gene primers served as the basis for estimated nucleated cell counts. TCRdb's copy holds only in-frame clones and misses some; the assay was immunoSEQ multiplex PCR. V and J calls plus clone size are reproduced from that table; the DNA served to infer D and trimming. The sample includes 150,000 or so clones, roughly nine tenths of them seen just once. Sequenced sample: peripheral blood. This TCR derives from a human donor in a cohort sampled during active COVID-19. The chain couples TRBV6-5 to TRBJ2-2; D remains ambiguous. In DNA form, the CDR3 reads TGTGCCAGCAGTCTGGGCCTCACCGGGGAGCTGTTTTTT. This sequence encodes CASSLGLTGELFF.